These T cell receptor beta chains were read from a single sample in a study of T cells in localized non-small cell lung cancer. Profiled with immunoSEQ multiplex PCR; TCRdb holds only in-frame clones, not every one. This table holds 40,000 or so clones, around 87% found once. The sample here was peripheral blood, taken before any cancer treatment. The receptors stem from a man between 40 and 75 years old with stage I lung adenocarcinoma. The CDR3 runs from the conserved cysteine through the conserved F or W. The order of the fields is V gene, clone size, J gene, D gene, CDR3 DNA, CDR3 protein. The D gene is left open where the match is weak. Clone size appears in some rows only: once, few, many, or a class for an expanded clone.

V gene: TRBV28
clone size: once
J gene: TRBJ1-3
D gene: .
CDR3 DNA: TGTGCCAGCAGTTCCTCCCCAGGAAACACCATATATTTT
CDR3 protein: CASSSSPGNTIYF

V gene: TRBV7-8
clone size: .
J gene: TRBJ2-7
D gene: TRBD1
CDR3 DNA: TGTGCCAGCAGCATGGGACAGGGAGTCGGCTACGAGCAGTACTTC
CDR3 protein: CASSMGQGVGYEQYF

V gene: TRBV2
clone size: .
J gene: TRBJ2-5
D gene: .
CDR3 DNA: TGTGCCAGCAGTGAAGTTACAGGCCAAGAGACCCAGTACTTC
CDR3 protein: CASSEVTGQETQYF

V gene: TRBV9
clone size: .
J gene: TRBJ2-3
D gene: .
CDR3 DNA: TGTGCCAGCAGCGTAGTGGAGCGGAGCACAGATACGCAGTATTTT
CDR3 protein: CASSVVERSTDTQYF

V gene: TRBV6-5
clone size: .
J gene: TRBJ2-3
D gene: TRBD2
CDR3 DNA: TGTGCCAGCAGTTTCCTAGCGGGGATAGGGGCAGATACGCAGTATTTT
CDR3 protein: CASSFLAGIGADTQYF

V gene: TRBV7-9
clone size: .
J gene: TRBJ1-5
D gene: .
CDR3 DNA: TGTGCCAGCAGCTTAAGGGACAATCAGCCCCAGCATTTT
CDR3 protein: CASSLRDNQPQHF

V gene: TRBV19
clone size: .
J gene: TRBJ2-1
D gene: .
CDR3 DNA: TGTGCCAGTAGTCCGGGGAATTACTACAATGAGCAGTTCTTC
CDR3 protein: CASSPGNYYNEQFF

V gene: TRBV27
clone size: .
J gene: TRBJ2-5
D gene: .
CDR3 DNA: TGTGCCAGCAGTTTATCGAGGCAGGGAGGAGAGACCCAGTACTTC
CDR3 protein: CASSLSRQGGETQYF

V gene: TRBV5-1
clone size: .
J gene: TRBJ2-5
D gene: .
CDR3 DNA: TGCGCCAGCAGCAGAAGCCCGGGACAAGAGACCCAGTACTTC
CDR3 protein: CASSRSPGQETQYF

V gene: TRBV10-3
clone size: .
J gene: TRBJ2-1
D gene: .
CDR3 DNA: TGTGCCATCAGGAGCGACCACTCCCACAATGAGCAGTTCTTC
CDR3 protein: CAIRSDHSHNEQFF

V gene: TRBV19
clone size: .
J gene: TRBJ2-3
D gene: .
CDR3 DNA: TGTGCCAGTAGTATCCGGGACGGGACCACAGATACGCAGTATTTT
CDR3 protein: CASSIRDGTTDTQYF

V gene: TRBV14
clone size: once
J gene: TRBJ2-1
D gene: .
CDR3 DNA: TGTGCCAGCAGTTTTATGGGACTTTACAATGAGCAGTTCTTC
CDR3 protein: CASSFMGLYNEQFF

V gene: TRBV6-5
clone size: .
J gene: TRBJ1-4
D gene: .
CDR3 DNA: TGTGCCAGCAGTTACGGGGGTGCAACTAATGAAAAACTGTTTTTT
CDR3 protein: CASSYGGATNEKLFF

V gene: TRBV29-1
clone size: .
J gene: TRBJ2-5
D gene: TRBD2
CDR3 DNA: TGCAGCGTTGAAGGGGTAGCGGGGTACCAAGAGACCCAGTACTTC
CDR3 protein: CSVEGVAGYQETQYF

V gene: TRBV5-1
clone size: .
J gene: TRBJ2-1
D gene: .
CDR3 DNA: TGCGCCAGCAGCCAGGGGCTACACTCCTACAATGAGCAGTTCTTC
CDR3 protein: CASSQGLHSYNEQFF